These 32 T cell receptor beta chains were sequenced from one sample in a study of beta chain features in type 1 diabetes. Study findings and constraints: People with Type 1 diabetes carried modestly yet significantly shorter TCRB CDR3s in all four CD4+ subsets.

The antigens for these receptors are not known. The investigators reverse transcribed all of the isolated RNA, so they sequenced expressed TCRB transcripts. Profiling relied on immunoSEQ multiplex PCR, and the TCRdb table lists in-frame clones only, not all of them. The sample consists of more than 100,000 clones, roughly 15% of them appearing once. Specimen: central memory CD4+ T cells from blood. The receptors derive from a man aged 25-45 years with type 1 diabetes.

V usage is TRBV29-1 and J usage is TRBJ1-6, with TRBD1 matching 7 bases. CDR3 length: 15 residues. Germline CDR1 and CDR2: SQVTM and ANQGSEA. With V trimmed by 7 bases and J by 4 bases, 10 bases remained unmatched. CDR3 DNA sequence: TGCAGCGCCAGAGGGGCAGGGGGATATAATTCACCCCTCCACTTT. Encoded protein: CSARGAGGYNSPLHF. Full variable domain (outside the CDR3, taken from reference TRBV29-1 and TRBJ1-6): SAVISQKPSRDICQRGTSLTIQCQVDSQVTMMFWYRQQPGQSLTLIATANQGSEATYESGFVIDKFPISRPNLTFSTLTVSNMSPEDSSIYLCSARGAGGYNSPLHFGNGTRLTVT.

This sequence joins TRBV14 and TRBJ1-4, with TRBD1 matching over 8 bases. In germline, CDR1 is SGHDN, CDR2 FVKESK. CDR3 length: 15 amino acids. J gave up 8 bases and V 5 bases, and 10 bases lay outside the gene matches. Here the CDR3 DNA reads TGTGCCAGCAGCACAACAGGGGGATTTGGAGAAAAACTGTTTTTT. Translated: CASSTTGGFGEKLFF.

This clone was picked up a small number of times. The CDR3 sequence is CASSLAPGDYEQYF. For the CDR3, the DNA is TGTGCCAGCAGCCTCGCCCCGGGAGACTACGAGCAGTACTTC. V gene TRBV11-2 combines with J gene TRBJ2-7; possibly TRBD2 for D (6 bases). V gave up 5 bases and J gave up 3 bases, with 14 bases separating them. Germline CDR1 and CDR2: SGHAT and FQNNGV. The CDR3 totals 14 residues.

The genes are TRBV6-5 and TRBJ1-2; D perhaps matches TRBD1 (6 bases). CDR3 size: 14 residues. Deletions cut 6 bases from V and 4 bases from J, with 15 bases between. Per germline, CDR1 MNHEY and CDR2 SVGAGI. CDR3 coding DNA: TGTGCCAGCAGCAAGGGGCTAGGGGGCTATGGCTACACCTTC. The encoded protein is CASSKGLGGYGYTF.

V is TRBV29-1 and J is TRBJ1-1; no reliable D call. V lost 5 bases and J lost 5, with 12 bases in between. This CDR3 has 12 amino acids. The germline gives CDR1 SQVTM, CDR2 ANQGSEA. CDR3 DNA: TGCAGCGTTCAGACATGGGGAACTGAAGCTTTCTTT. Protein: CSVQTWGTEAFF.

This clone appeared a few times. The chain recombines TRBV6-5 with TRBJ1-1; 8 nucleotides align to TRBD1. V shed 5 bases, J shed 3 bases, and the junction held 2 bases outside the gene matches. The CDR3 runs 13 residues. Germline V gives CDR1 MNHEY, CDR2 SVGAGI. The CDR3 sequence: CASSLQGDTEAFF. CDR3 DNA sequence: TGTGCCAGCAGTCTACAGGGGGACACTGAAGCTTTCTTT.

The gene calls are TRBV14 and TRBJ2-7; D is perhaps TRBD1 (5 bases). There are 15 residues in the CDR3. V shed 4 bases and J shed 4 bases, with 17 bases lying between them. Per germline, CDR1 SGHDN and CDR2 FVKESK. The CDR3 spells CASSPIGQGGYEQYF. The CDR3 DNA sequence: TGTGCCAGCAGCCCAATCGGTCAGGGCGGTTACGAGCAGTACTTC.

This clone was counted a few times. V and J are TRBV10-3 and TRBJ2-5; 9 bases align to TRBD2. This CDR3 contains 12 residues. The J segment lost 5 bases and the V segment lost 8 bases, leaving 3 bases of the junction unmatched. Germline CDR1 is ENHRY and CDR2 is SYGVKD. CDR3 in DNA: TGTGCCATCGCGAGCGGGGGGGAGACCCAGTACTTC. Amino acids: CAIASGGETQYF.

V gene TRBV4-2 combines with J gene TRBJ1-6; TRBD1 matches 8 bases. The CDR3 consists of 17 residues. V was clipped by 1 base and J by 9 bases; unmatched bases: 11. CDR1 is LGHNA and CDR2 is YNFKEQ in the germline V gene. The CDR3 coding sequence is TGTGCCAGCAGCCAAGCACAAACCGGGACAGGAGGTTCACCCCTCCACTTT. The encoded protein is CASSQAQTGTGGSPLHF.

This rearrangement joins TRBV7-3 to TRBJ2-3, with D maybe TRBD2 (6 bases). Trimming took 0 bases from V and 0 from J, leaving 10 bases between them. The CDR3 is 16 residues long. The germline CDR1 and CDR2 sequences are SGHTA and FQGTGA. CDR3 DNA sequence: TGTGCCAGCAGCTTAACCGCGGCGGGGAGCACAGATACGCAGTATTTT. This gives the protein CASSLTAAGSTDTQYF. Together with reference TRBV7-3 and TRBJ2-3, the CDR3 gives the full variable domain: GAGVSQTPSNKVTEKGKYVELRCDPISGHTALYWYRQSLGQGPEFLIYFQGTGAADDSGLPNDRFFAVRPEGSVSTLKIQRTERGDSAVYLCASSLTAAGSTDTQYFGPGTRLTVL.

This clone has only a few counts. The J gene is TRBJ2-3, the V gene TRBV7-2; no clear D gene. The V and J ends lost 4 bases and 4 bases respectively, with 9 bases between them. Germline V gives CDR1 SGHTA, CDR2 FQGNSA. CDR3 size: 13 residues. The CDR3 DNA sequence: TGTGCCAGCAGCTCGTCCATGCCAGATACGCAGTATTTT. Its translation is CASSSSMPDTQYF. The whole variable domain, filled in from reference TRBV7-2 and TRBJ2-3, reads GAGVSQSPSNKVTEKGKDVELRCDPISGHTALYWYRQSLGQGLEFLIYFQGNSAPDKSGLPSDRFSAERTGGSVSTLTIQRTQQEDSAVYLCASSSSMPDTQYFGPGTRLTVL.

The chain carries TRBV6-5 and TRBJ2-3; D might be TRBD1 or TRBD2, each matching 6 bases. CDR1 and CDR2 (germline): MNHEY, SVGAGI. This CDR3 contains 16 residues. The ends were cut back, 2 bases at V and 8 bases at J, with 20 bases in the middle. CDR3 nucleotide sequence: TGTGCCAGCAGTTACGAGAGGAGGGGGGCCTTGGGTACGCAGTATTTT. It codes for CASSYERRGALGTQYF.

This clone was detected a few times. This CDR3 is CSVGQYYEQYF. CDR3 sequence (DNA): TGCAGCGTCGGACAGTATTACGAGCAGTACTTC. The chain joins TRBV29-1 to TRBJ2-7; TRBD1 is a possible D gene (6 bases). CDR1 SQVTM and CDR2 ANQGSEA come from the germline V gene. Trimming removed 6 bases at V and 4 bases at J, with 10 bases between. The CDR3 extends over 11 amino acids.

The DNA for the CDR3 is TGTGCCAGCAGCCAAGAACGACAGAGCCCCTACAATGAGCAGTTCTTC. Translation: CASSQERQSPYNEQFF. The chain uses TRBV4-2 and TRBJ2-1, with TRBD1 as a possible D gene (5 bases). Between the trimmed V and J ends, which lost 0 bases and 2 bases, there was a span of 11 bases. CDR3 length: 16 amino acids. Germline V CDR1 and CDR2: LGHNA, YNFKEQ.

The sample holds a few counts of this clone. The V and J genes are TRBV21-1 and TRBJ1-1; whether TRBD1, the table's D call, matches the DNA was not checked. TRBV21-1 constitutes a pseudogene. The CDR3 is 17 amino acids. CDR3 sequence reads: CASSKGAHRGQNTEAFF. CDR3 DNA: TGTGCCAGCAGCAAAGGGGCCCACAGGGGGCAAAACACTGAAGCTTTCTTT.

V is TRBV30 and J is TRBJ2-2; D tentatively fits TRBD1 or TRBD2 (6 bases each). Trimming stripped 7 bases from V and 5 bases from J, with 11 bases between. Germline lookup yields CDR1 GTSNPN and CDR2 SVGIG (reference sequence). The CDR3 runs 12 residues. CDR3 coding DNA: TGTGCCTACCAGGGGAGGACCGGGGAGCTGTTTTTT. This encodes CAYQGRTGELFF.

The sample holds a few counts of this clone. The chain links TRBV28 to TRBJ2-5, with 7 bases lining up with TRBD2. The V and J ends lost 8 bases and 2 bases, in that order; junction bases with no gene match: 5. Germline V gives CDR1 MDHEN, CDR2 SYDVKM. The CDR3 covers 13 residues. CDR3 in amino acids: CASSLAVQETQYF. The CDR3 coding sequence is TGTGCCAGCTCCCTAGCGGTACAAGAGACCCAGTACTTC.

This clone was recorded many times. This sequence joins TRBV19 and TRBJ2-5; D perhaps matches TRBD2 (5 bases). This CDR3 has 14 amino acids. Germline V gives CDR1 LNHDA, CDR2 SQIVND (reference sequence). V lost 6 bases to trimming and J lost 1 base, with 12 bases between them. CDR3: CASSHGKAQETQYF. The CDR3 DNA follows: TGTGCCAGTAGCCACGGGAAGGCCCAAGAGACCCAGTACTTC.

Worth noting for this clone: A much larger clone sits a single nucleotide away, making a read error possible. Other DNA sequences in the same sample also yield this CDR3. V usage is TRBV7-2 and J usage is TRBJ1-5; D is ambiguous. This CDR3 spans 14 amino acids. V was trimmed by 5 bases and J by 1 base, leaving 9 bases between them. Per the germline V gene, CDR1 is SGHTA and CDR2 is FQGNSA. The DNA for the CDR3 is TGTGCCAGCAGCCCCGGAGAGAGCAATCAGCCCCAGCATTTT. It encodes CASSPGESNQPQHF.

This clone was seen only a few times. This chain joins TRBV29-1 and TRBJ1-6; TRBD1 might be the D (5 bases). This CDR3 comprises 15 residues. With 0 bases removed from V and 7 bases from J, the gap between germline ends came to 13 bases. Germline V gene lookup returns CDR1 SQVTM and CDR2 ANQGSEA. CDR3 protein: CSVEDSGAANSPLHF. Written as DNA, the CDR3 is TGCAGCGTTGAAGATAGTGGGGCAGCAAATTCACCCCTCCACTTT. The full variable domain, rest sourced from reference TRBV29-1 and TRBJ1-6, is SAVISQKPSRDICQRGTSLTIQCQVDSQVTMMFWYRQQPGQSLTLIATANQGSEATYESGFVIDKFPISRPNLTFSTLTVSNMSPEDSSIYLCSVEDSGAANSPLHFGNGTRLTVT.

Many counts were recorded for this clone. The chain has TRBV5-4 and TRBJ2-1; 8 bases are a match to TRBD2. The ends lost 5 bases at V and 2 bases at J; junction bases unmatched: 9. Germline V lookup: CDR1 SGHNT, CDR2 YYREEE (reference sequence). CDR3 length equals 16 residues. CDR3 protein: CASRPALAATYNEQFF. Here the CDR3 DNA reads TGTGCCAGCAGGCCTGCACTAGCGGCTACCTACAATGAGCAGTTCTTC.

CDR3 in DNA: TGTGCCAGCAGTAGCCGCAATGAGCAGTTCTTC. Translating gives CASSSRNEQFF. The V gene is TRBV7-2, the J gene TRBJ2-1; no clear D. V was clipped by 6 bases and J by 6 bases, with 6 bases between them. Germline V CDR1 and CDR2: SGHTA, FQGNSA. The CDR3 length is 11 residues.

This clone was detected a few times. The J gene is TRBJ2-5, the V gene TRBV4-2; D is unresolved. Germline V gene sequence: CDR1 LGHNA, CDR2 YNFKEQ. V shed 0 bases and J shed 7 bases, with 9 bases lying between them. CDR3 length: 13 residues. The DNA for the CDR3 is TGTGCCAGCAGCCAAGAGAAGAAGGGGACCCAGTACTTC. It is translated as CASSQEKKGTQYF.

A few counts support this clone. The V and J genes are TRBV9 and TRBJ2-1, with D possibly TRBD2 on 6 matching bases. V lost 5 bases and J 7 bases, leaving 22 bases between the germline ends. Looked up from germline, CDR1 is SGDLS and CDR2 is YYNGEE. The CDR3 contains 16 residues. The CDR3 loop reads CASSLGEANRRNEQFF. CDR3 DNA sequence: TGTGCCAGCAGTCTCGGGGAGGCAAACCGGAGGAATGAGCAGTTCTTC.

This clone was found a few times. The CDR3 sequence is CASSAGTGIQPQHF. The DNA for the CDR3 is TGTGCCAGCAGCGCAGGGACAGGGATTCAGCCCCAGCATTTT. The V and J genes are TRBV7-8 and TRBJ1-5, with 9 nucleotides matching TRBD1. Germline V lookup: CDR1 SGHVS, CDR2 FQNEAQ. Germline trimming cut 5 bases from V and 6 bases from J; bases unmatched to any gene: 5. This CDR3 has 14 residues.

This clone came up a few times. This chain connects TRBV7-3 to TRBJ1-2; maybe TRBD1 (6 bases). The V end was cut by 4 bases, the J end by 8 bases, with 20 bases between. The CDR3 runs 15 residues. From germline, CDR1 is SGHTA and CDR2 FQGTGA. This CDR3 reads CASSSPTGRARGYTF. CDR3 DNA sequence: TGTGCCAGCAGCTCGCCCACAGGGCGGGCGAGGGGCTACACCTTC.

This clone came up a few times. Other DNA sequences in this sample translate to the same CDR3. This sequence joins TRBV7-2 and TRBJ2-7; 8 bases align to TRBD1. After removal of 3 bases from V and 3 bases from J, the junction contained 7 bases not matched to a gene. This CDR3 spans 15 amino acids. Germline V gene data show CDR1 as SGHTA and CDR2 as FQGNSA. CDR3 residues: CASSFTGTGGYEQYF. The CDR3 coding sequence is TGTGCCAGCAGCTTTACTGGGACAGGCGGCTACGAGCAGTACTTC.

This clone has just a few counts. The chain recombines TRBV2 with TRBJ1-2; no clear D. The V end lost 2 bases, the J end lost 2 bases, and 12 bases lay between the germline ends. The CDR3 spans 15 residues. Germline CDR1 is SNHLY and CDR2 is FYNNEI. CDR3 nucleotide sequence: TGTGCCAGCAGTGAACTGCCGGACTTAAACTATGGCTACACCTTC. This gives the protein CASSELPDLNYGYTF.

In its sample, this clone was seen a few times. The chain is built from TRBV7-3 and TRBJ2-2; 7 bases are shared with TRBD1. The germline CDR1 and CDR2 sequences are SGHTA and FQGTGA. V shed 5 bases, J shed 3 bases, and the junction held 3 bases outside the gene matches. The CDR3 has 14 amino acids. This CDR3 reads CASSQGVDTGELFF. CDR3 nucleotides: TGTGCCAGCAGCCAGGGGGTCGACACCGGGGAGCTGTTTTTT.

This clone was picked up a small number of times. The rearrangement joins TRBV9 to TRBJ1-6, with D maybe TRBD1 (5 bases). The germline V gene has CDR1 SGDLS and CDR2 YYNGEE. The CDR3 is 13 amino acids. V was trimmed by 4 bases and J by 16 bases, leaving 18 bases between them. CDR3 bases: TGTGCCAGCAGCCCTGGGACGGGCTTACTTCTCCACTTT. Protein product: CASSPGTGLLLHF.

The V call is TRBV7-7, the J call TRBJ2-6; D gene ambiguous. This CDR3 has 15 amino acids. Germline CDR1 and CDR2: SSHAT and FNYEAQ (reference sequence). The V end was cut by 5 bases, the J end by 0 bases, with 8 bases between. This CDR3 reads CASSQTTSGANVLTF. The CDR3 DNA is TGTGCCAGCAGCCAGACAACCTCTGGGGCCAACGTCCTGACTTTC.

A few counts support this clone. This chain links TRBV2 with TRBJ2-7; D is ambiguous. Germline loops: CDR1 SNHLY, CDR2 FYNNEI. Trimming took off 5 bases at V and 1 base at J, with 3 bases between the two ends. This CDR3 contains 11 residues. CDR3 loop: CASSSSYEQYF. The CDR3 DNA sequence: TGTGCCAGCAGTTCTTCCTACGAGCAGTACTTC.